Included here is one T cell receptor (beta chain) sequence, with context. These data are taken from a study of shared clonotypes between healthy human individuals. TCRdb keeps only in-frame clones here, not all; method: immunoSEQ multiplex PCR. Among about 2 million clones listed, roughly 94% were seen once. The CDR3 runs to 14 residues. Germline CDR1 reads SGHAT; CDR2 reads FQNNGV. With 7 bases removed from V and 7 bases from J, the gap between germline ends came to 17 bases. The chain joins TRBV11-2 to TRBJ2-4; weak D call: TRBD2 (6 bases). The receptor's source is a man in his late teens or twenties in good health. Sequenced: naive CD4+ T cells sorted from blood. The subset is: CD45RA+ positively selected. CDR3 sequence reads: CASTVFWGENIQYF. Written as DNA, the CDR3 is TGTGCCAGCACCGTATTCTGGGGGGAGAACATTCAGTACTTC.